The subject of this entry is one T cell receptor (beta chain). Its antigen is not known. The data belong to a study of cytomegalovirus exposure and HLA in healthy donors. Study-level results: The classifier, whose performance was assessed in both the original and validation cohorts, reportedly diagnosed cytomegalovirus status with high specificity and sensitivity. TCR sequences were mostly rare, though some public TCRs occurred in many donors. Researchers counted 180 or so TCR beta chains as cytomegalovirus-associated.

The approximately 120-subject validation cohort, separate from the approximately 670-subject first cohort, included the donors. Germline CDR1 and CDR2: SGHTA and FQGTGA. V was trimmed by 3 bases and J by 2 bases, leaving 14 bases between them. The CDR3 sequence is 15 residues long. Clones were sequenced by immunoSEQ multiplex PCR, and TCRdb holds only the in-frame ones, with some missing. The table shows fewer than 200,000 clones, with about 96% occurring only once. This receptor was taken from a woman under 30 in good health and CMV-seronegative. The sequencing input was PBMCs. The chain couples TRBV7-3 to TRBJ2-7, with D tentatively TRBD1 (5 bases). In nucleotides, the CDR3 is TGTGCCAGCAGCTTGGCCAGGGTTCATCCCTACGAGCAGTACTTC. Its translation is CASSLARVHPYEQYF.